A selection of T cell receptor beta chains follows, all from one sample in a study of blood T cell repertoires in COVID-19. Clones were sequenced by immunoSEQ multiplex PCR, and TCRdb holds only the in-frame ones, with some missing. The repertoire holds some 75,000 clones, with about 88% as singletons. The sample comprised peripheral blood. The source is an elderly man with COVID-19, enrolled during active disease. Both conserved end residues are part of each CDR3. The order of the fields is V gene, clone size, J gene, D gene, CDR3 protein, CDR3 DNA. D genes are given only for firm matches. Clone size is given for some rows only: seen once, a few or many times, or a class if the clone is expanded.

V gene: TRBV24-1; clone size: NA; J gene: TRBJ2-1; D gene: TRBD1; CDR3 protein: CATSAPTGLQFF; CDR3 DNA: TGTGCCACCAGTGCCCCGACAGGGCTGCAGTTCTTC
V gene: TRBV18; clone size: NA; J gene: TRBJ1-4; D gene: TRBD1; CDR3 protein: CASSPPGQAGEKLFF; CDR3 DNA: TGTGCCAGCTCACCACCGGGACAGGCGGGTGAAAAACTGTTTTTT
V gene: TRBV19; clone size: NA; J gene: TRBJ1-4; D gene: NA; CDR3 protein: CASSIGLAEGTNEKLFF; CDR3 DNA: TGTGCCAGTAGTATAGGCCTGGCGGAGGGCACTAATGAAAAACTGTTTTTT
V gene: TRBV4-2; clone size: NA; J gene: TRBJ1-1; D gene: NA; CDR3 protein: CASSQDDNRRNTEAFF; CDR3 DNA: TGTGCCAGCAGCCAAGATGATAACAGAAGAAACACTGAAGCTTTCTTT
V gene: TRBV7-9; clone size: NA; J gene: TRBJ2-7; D gene: TRBD1; CDR3 protein: CASSFSGTGSYEQYF; CDR3 DNA: TGTGCCAGCAGCTTTTCGGGGACAGGCTCCTACGAGCAGTACTTC
V gene: TRBV6-5; clone size: NA; J gene: TRBJ1-4; D gene: NA; CDR3 protein: CASGPLANEKLFF; CDR3 DNA: TGTGCCAGCGGGCCCTTAGCTAATGAAAAACTGTTTTTT
V gene: TRBV28; clone size: few; J gene: TRBJ2-7; D gene: TRBD1; CDR3 protein: CASRTGGLHEQYF; CDR3 DNA: TGTGCCAGCAGGACAGGGGGGCTCCACGAGCAGTACTTC
V gene: TRBV6-5; clone size: NA; J gene: TRBJ1-2; D gene: NA; CDR3 protein: CASRGEGAYTF; CDR3 DNA: TGTGCCAGCAGAGGAGAGGGTGCCTACACCTTC
V gene: TRBV5-1; clone size: once; J gene: TRBJ2-2; D gene: NA; CDR3 protein: CASSLAGQGAGELFF; CDR3 DNA: TGCGCCAGCAGCTTGGCCGGGCAGGGTGCCGGGGAGCTGTTTTTT
V gene: TRBV6-2/TRBV6-3; clone size: NA; J gene: TRBJ2-3; D gene: NA; CDR3 protein: CASSLQVTNTQYF; CDR3 DNA: TGTGCCAGCAGCCTACAGGTAACAAATACGCAGTATTTT
V gene: TRBV6-1; clone size: NA; J gene: TRBJ2-7; D gene: NA; CDR3 protein: CASSEGGAFSYEQYF; CDR3 DNA: TGTGCCAGCAGTGAAGGCGGGGCATTCTCCTACGAGCAGTACTTC
V gene: TRBV12-3/TRBV12-4; clone size: NA; J gene: TRBJ2-1; D gene: NA; CDR3 protein: CASRERLNEQFF; CDR3 DNA: TGTGCCAGCAGGGAGCGCCTTAATGAGCAGTTCTTC
V gene: TRBV27; clone size: NA; J gene: TRBJ1-2; D gene: TRBD1; CDR3 protein: CASSLASTGAYGYTF; CDR3 DNA: TGTGCCAGCAGTTTAGCCTCGACAGGGGCCTATGGCTACACCTTC
V gene: TRBV5-5; clone size: NA; J gene: TRBJ1-2; D gene: TRBD1; CDR3 protein: CASSLLTGEYGYTF; CDR3 DNA: TGTGCCAGCAGCTTGTTGACAGGGGAATATGGCTACACCTTC
V gene: TRBV10-3; clone size: NA; J gene: TRBJ2-7; D gene: TRBD1; CDR3 protein: CAISTETGGSGEQYF; CDR3 DNA: TGTGCCATCAGTACTGAGACAGGGGGTTCGGGAGAGCAGTACTTC
V gene: TRBV10-3; clone size: NA; J gene: TRBJ1-1; D gene: TRBD1; CDR3 protein: CAIKNRGDNTEAFF; CDR3 DNA: TGTGCCATCAAAAACAGGGGCGATAATACTGAAGCTTTCTTT
V gene: TRBV18; clone size: once; J gene: TRBJ1-1; D gene: NA; CDR3 protein: CASSPSRLGGTEAFF; CDR3 DNA: TGTGCCAGCTCACCGTCCCGTCTAGGAGGCACTGAAGCTTTCTTT
V gene: TRBV7-2; clone size: few; J gene: TRBJ1-5; D gene: TRBD1; CDR3 protein: CASSSRWTGVSNQPQHF; CDR3 DNA: TGTGCCAGCAGCTCTCGATGGACAGGGGTGAGCAATCAGCCCCAGCATTTT
V gene: TRBV11-3; clone size: NA; J gene: TRBJ2-7; D gene: TRBD1; CDR3 protein: CASSLGTGDEQYF; CDR3 DNA: TGTGCCAGCAGCTTAGGGACAGGGGACGAGCAGTACTTC
V gene: TRBV7-2; clone size: NA; J gene: TRBJ1-3; D gene: TRBD1; CDR3 protein: CASSLRAGTGNLAGNTIYF; CDR3 DNA: TGTGCCAGCAGCTTAAGGGCCGGGACAGGGAACCTCGCCGGAAACACCATATATTTT
V gene: TRBV6-5; clone size: NA; J gene: TRBJ1-1; D gene: TRBD1; CDR3 protein: CASSSDRGNTEAFF; CDR3 DNA: TGTGCCAGCAGTTCAGACAGGGGGAACACTGAAGCTTTCTTT
V gene: TRBV3-1/TRBV3-2; clone size: NA; J gene: TRBJ2-5; D gene: NA; CDR3 protein: CASSSGVLQETQYF; CDR3 DNA: TGTGCCAGCAGTTCGGGGGTCTTACAAGAGACCCAGTACTTC
V gene: TRBV5-1; clone size: NA; J gene: TRBJ1-4; D gene: NA; CDR3 protein: CASSSDPGRNEKLFF; CDR3 DNA: TGCGCCAGCAGTTCCGACCCAGGTCGGAATGAAAAACTGTTTTTT
V gene: TRBV12-5; clone size: NA; J gene: TRBJ1-1; D gene: NA; CDR3 protein: CASAPTGGSRRTSMNTEAFF; CDR3 DNA: TGTGCTAGTGCCCCAACGGGGGGTTCCCGGAGGACATCAATGAACACTGAAGCTTTCTTT
V gene: TRBV28; clone size: NA; J gene: TRBJ1-1; D gene: NA; CDR3 protein: CASSPPAGVNTEAFF; CDR3 DNA: TGTGCCAGCAGTCCCCCGGCAGGCGTGAACACTGAAGCTTTCTTT
V gene: TRBV2; clone size: NA; J gene: TRBJ1-3; D gene: NA; CDR3 protein: CASSAQGFSSGNTIYF; CDR3 DNA: TGTGCCAGCAGTGCCCAGGGGTTCAGCTCTGGAAACACCATATATTTT
V gene: TRBV29-1; clone size: NA; J gene: TRBJ2-3; D gene: TRBD1; CDR3 protein: CSVGRGSADTQYF; CDR3 DNA: TGCAGCGTTGGCAGGGGGAGCGCAGATACGCAGTATTTT
V gene: TRBV5-4; clone size: NA; J gene: TRBJ2-3; D gene: TRBD1; CDR3 protein: CASSWRTGFSDTQYF; CDR3 DNA: TGTGCCAGCAGCTGGCGGACAGGTTTTTCGGATACGCAGTATTTT
V gene: TRBV6-1; clone size: NA; J gene: TRBJ1-1; D gene: NA; CDR3 protein: CASSGATGVYTEAFF; CDR3 DNA: TGTGCCAGCAGTGGGGCCACAGGTGTTTACACTGAAGCTTTCTTT
V gene: TRBV12-3/TRBV12-4; clone size: NA; J gene: TRBJ1-1; D gene: NA; CDR3 protein: CASSLNQDSEAFF; CDR3 DNA: TGTGCCAGCAGTTTAAATCAGGACAGTGAAGCTTTCTTT
V gene: TRBV5-4; clone size: NA; J gene: TRBJ1-1; D gene: NA; CDR3 protein: CASSSSGLLGAEAFF; CDR3 DNA: TGTGCCAGCAGCTCCTCGGGACTCCTAGGGGCTGAAGCTTTCTTT
V gene: TRBV5-1; clone size: NA; J gene: TRBJ2-3; D gene: NA; CDR3 protein: CASSYGLSTDTQYF; CDR3 DNA: TGCGCCAGCAGCTACGGACTTAGCACAGATACGCAGTATTTT